The 5 T cell receptor beta chains below come from one sample, sequenced in a study of identical twins. TCRdb recomputed calls from the 5' RACE reads with MiXCR, one row per CDR3 protein. In the table there are approximately 1.8 million distinct CDR3 sequences, less than 35% of which are singletons. The sample was cord blood. The receptors derive from a newborn girl in good health.

A few counts support this clonotype. V usage is TRBV6-5 and J usage is TRBJ1-6; 7 bases map to TRBD1. Germline V gene data show CDR1 as MNHEY and CDR2 as SVGAGI. The CDR3 spans 13 residues. The V segment lost 11 bases and the J segment 8 bases; nucleotides outside the gene matches: 9. CDR3 in DNA: TGTGCCTCCAAAACAGGGGTGGATTCACCCCTCCACTTT. It codes for CASKTGVDSPLHF.

The chain links TRBV18 to TRBJ2-5; 7 bases are shared with TRBD1. Per germline, CDR1 KGHSH and CDR2 LQKENI. Germline trimming cut 5 bases from V and 4 bases from J; bases unmatched to any gene: 10. CDR3 size: 15 residues. DNA of the CDR3: TGTGCCAGCTCAGAACAGGGGACAGAGGGAGAGACCCAGTACTTC. Translated: CASSEQGTEGETQYF.

In its sample, this clonotype was seen a few times. V usage is TRBV7-2 and J usage is TRBJ2-1, with 12 bases aligning to TRBD2. This CDR3 is built from 16 residues. V gave up 5 bases and J gave up 5 bases; unmatched junction bases: 7. Germline-derived CDR1 and CDR2 are SGHTA and FQGNSA. This CDR3 is CASSPRLAGANNEQFF. The CDR3 DNA reads as TGTGCCAGCAGCCCCAGACTAGCGGGGGCCAACAATGAGCAGTTCTTC.

This clonotype was recorded many times. The rearrangement uses TRBV7-8 and TRBJ2-7; either TRBD1 or TRBD2 may fit D (5 bases each). V shed 5 bases and J shed 1 base, with 18 bases lying between them. CDR1 is SGHVS, CDR2 FQNEAQ, per germline. The CDR3 sequence is 16 residues long. CDR3 sequence (DNA): TGTGCCAGCAGCCAAACCTCGGGACCGTCATCCTACGAGCAGTACTTC. Amino acids: CASSQTSGPSSYEQYF.

Only a few counts were recorded for this clonotype. It may be a read error: a sequence one base away is much more abundant. The chain has TRBV20-1 and TRBJ1-5; possibly TRBD1 for D (5 bases). Germline loops: CDR1 DFQATT, CDR2 SNEGSKA (reference sequence). This CDR3 is 14 amino acids long. V lost 1 base, J lost 2 bases, and 9 bases lay in between. Written as DNA, the CDR3 is TGCAGTGCTAGAGTTCCCAGGGGCAATCAGCCCCAGCATTTT. Translated: CSARVPRGNQPQHF.